This T cell receptor (beta chain) was sequenced during a study of blood T cell repertoires in COVID-19. Overall study: Acute and convalescent COVID-19 samples came from the United States, Italy and Spain. PBMCs, B-cell-depleted T cells, or T cells were the source of the cDNA or gDNA that made up the material.

As originally analysed: Reference gene primer amplification in the assay estimated nucleated cell counts. Generated by immunoSEQ multiplex PCR, the TCRdb table keeps only in-frame clones and is missing some. The V and J calls and the clone size are those of that table, but D and trimming were determined from the DNA. The data show some 290,000 clones, roughly 87% seen once. Between the trimmed V and J ends, which lost 2 bases and 1 base, there was a span of 12 bases. This CDR3 is built from 15 residues. The germline CDR1 and CDR2 sequences are LGHDT and YNNKEL (reference sequence). This clone was counted once.

Sequenced input: peripheral blood. The genes are TRBV3-1 (or the pseudogene TRBV3-2) and TRBJ2-7; D possibly corresponds to TRBD2 (6 bases). This TCR came from a woman aged 45-65 years who had recovered from COVID-19. The CDR3 DNA reads as TGTGCCAGCAGCCAACCCGTTGGAGGGTCCTACGAGCAGTACTTC. Encoded protein: CASSQPVGGSYEQYF.